What follows are 26 T cell receptor beta chains derived from one specimen sequenced in a study of chemoradiotherapy in HPV16-positive cancers. Sequencing was performed with immunoSEQ multiplex PCR; in TCRdb, only in-frame clones are kept and a portion is missing. The sample has tens of thousands of clones; less than 90% are singletons. The sequences come from blood, collected from a patient who underwent chemoradiotherapy. The source is a human donor with HPV-associated anogenital cancer.

The V gene is TRBV18, the J gene TRBJ2-3, with 8 positions matching TRBD1. Trimming at V came to 3 bases and at J to 0 bases, leaving 2 bases not matched to a gene. CDR3 length equals 15 residues. Germline lookup yields CDR1 KGHSH and CDR2 LQKENI. The CDR3 sequence is CASSPWTGSTDTQYF. The DNA for the CDR3 is TGTGCCAGCTCACCTTGGACAGGGAGCACAGATACGCAGTATTTT.

The gene calls are TRBV7-2 and TRBJ2-2; D is unclear. CDR3 length: 13 amino acids. The V end was cut by 1 base, the J end by 5 bases, with 5 bases between. From germline, CDR1 is SGHTA and CDR2 FQGNSA. CDR3 coding DNA: TGTGCCAGCAGCTTAGTGCAAACCGGGGAGCTGTTTTTT. It codes for CASSLVQTGELFF.

This clone was seen a handful of times. The chain employs TRBV7-9 and TRBJ2-7, with 7 bases identical to TRBD1. CDR1 SEHNR and CDR2 FQNEAQ come from the germline V gene (reference sequence). The CDR3 consists of 16 residues. V was clipped by 2 bases and J by 0 bases; unmatched bases: 7. DNA for the CDR3: TGTGCCAGCAGCTTATATTTGGGACAGAGCTCCTACGAGCAGTACTTC. Its translation: CASSLYLGQSSYEQYF.

The rearrangement uses TRBV30 and TRBJ1-5; D is undetermined. CDR1 GTSNPN and CDR2 SVGIG come from the germline V gene (reference sequence). This CDR3 contains 13 residues. The V gene lost 2 bases and the J gene lost 3 bases, with 8 bases spanning the gap. CDR3 DNA sequence: TGTGCCTGGAGTCCGGGCCCCAATCAGCCCCAGCATTTT. Protein product: CAWSPGPNQPQHF.

The genes are TRBV7-9 and TRBJ2-2, with 10 bases identical to TRBD2. The V and J ends lost 0 bases and 7 bases, in that order; junction bases with no gene match: 8. Germline CDR1 and CDR2: SEHNR and FQNEAQ (reference sequence). The CDR3 extends over 17 amino acids. The CDR3 sequence: CASSLASGRALVGELFF. The CDR3 DNA reads as TGTGCCAGCAGCTTAGCCAGCGGGAGGGCCCTCGTCGGGGAGCTGTTTTTT.

This clone was counted a few times. The chain carries TRBV25-1 and TRBJ2-3; 9 positions match TRBD1. The germline CDR1 and CDR2 sequences are MGHDK and SYGVNS. The CDR3 is 16 amino acids. Losses at the gene ends were 3 bases for V and 2 bases for J; bases not matched to a gene: 6. CDR3 protein: CASSDPRDRATDTQYF. The CDR3 nucleotides are TGTGCCAGCAGTGACCCCCGGGACAGGGCCACAGATACGCAGTATTTT. Looking up the rest from reference TRBV25-1 and TRBJ2-3 gives the full variable domain: EADIYQTPRYLVIGTGKKITLECSQTMGHDKMYWYQQDPGMELHLIHYSYGVNSTEKGDLSSESTVSRIRTEHFPLTLESARPSHTSQYLCASSDPRDRATDTQYFGPGTRLTVL.

The V call is TRBV15, the J call TRBJ2-1; 8 bases match TRBD2. Germline CDR1 is LNHNV and CDR2 is YYDKDF (reference sequence). The V gene end was trimmed by 2 bases and the J gene end by 2 bases; junction bases not matched to a gene: 8. This CDR3 has 17 amino acids. CDR3 DNA: TGTGCCACCAGCAGATCCCCAGCGGGAGCCACCTACAATGAGCAGTTCTTC. As protein: CATSRSPAGATYNEQFF.

The chain has TRBV19 and TRBJ2-7, with 13 bases fitting TRBD2. Trimming took 5 bases from V and 0 from J; bases not matched to a gene: 22. CDR3 size: 22 residues. Looked up from germline, CDR1 is LNHDA and CDR2 is SQIVND (reference sequence). CDR3 DNA: TGTGCCAGTAGTTCCTTGAGGTGGGAACCCGGGACTAGCGGGACCCTCTCCTACGAGCAGTACTTC. This gives the protein CASSSLRWEPGTSGTLSYEQYF.

CDR3 DNA sequence: TGTGCCAGCTCACCAACGCAGGGGGAGTCACCCCTCCACTTT. Translation gives CASSPTQGESPLHF. This chain connects TRBV18 to TRBJ1-6; 7 bases align to TRBD1. The germline V gene encodes CDR1 KGHSH and CDR2 LQKENI. J was trimmed by 10 bases and V by 2 bases; bases with no gene match: 5. CDR3 length equals 14 residues. Together with reference TRBV18 and TRBJ1-6, the CDR3 gives the full variable domain: NAGVMQNPRHLVRRRGQEARLRCSPMKGHSHVYWYRQLPEEGLKFMVYLQKENIIDESGMPKERFSAEFPKEGPSILRIQQVVRGDSAAYFCASSPTQGESPLHFGNGTRLTVT.

The chain combines TRBV7-8 with TRBJ2-6; no clear D gene. Germline-derived CDR1 and CDR2 are SGHVS and FQNEAQ. The CDR3 length is 18 residues. Trimming took 1 base from V and 0 from J, leaving 13 bases between them. The CDR3 loop is CASSLVPRPSSGANVLTF. In DNA, the CDR3 is TGTGCCAGCAGCTTAGTTCCCAGGCCTAGCTCTGGGGCCAACGTCCTGACTTTC. Drawing the rest from reference TRBV7-8 and TRBJ2-6, the complete variable domain is GAGVSQSPRYKVAKRGQDVALRCDPISGHVSLFWYQQALGQGPEFLTYFQNEAQLDKSGLPSDRFFAERPEGSVSTLKIQRTQQEDSAVYLCASSLVPRPSSGANVLTFGAGSRLTVL.

The chain has TRBV5-4 and TRBJ1-1; D ambiguous. From germline, CDR1 is SGHNT and CDR2 YYREEE (reference sequence). The CDR3 extends over 14 amino acids. Trimming removed 0 bases from V and 0 bases from J, with 6 bases in between. The CDR3, as DNA: TGTGCCAGCAGCTTGGACTGGATGAACACTGAAGCTTTCTTT. Translated, it gives CASSLDWMNTEAFF.

The V call is TRBV15, the J call TRBJ1-1; no definite D call. The germline V gene has CDR1 LNHNV and CDR2 YYDKDF (reference sequence). CDR3 length equals 13 residues. Trimming took off 4 bases at V and 7 bases at J, with 13 bases between the two ends. The CDR3 sequence: CATSTGDQVEAFF. CDR3 DNA sequence: TGTGCCACCAGCACTGGGGATCAGGTTGAAGCTTTCTTT. Full variable domain (remainder filled in from reference TRBV15 and TRBJ1-1): DAMVIQNPRYQVTQFGKPVTLSCSQTLNHNVMYWYQQKSSQAPKLLFHYYDKDFNNEADTPDNFQSRRPNTSFCFLDIRSPGLGDTAMYLCATSTGDQVEAFFGQGTRLTVV.

The chain combines TRBV6-5 with TRBJ2-3; TRBD2 might be the D (6 bases). The V and J ends lost 7 bases and 5 bases respectively, with 7 bases between them. The CDR3 runs to 11 residues. The germline gives CDR1 MNHEY, CDR2 SVGAGI. In DNA, the CDR3 is TGTGCCAGCACGGAGGGAGATACGCAGTATTTT. Amino acids: CASTEGDTQYF.

This sequence joins TRBV7-2 and TRBJ1-5, with no clear D. The V gene's germline CDR1 is SGHTA and CDR2 FQGNSA. The germline V and J ends were trimmed by 6 bases and 3 bases, with 15 bases remaining between them. This CDR3 comprises 15 residues. The CDR3 DNA reads TGTGCCAGCAGATCAGACGGGAATTACAATCAGCCCCAGCATTTT. Translated: CASRSDGNYNQPQHF.

The chain is built from TRBV5-5 and TRBJ2-1, with D unresolved. The germline V and J ends were trimmed by 4 bases and 7 bases, with 9 bases remaining between them. CDR3 size: 12 residues. In germline, CDR1 is SGHKS, CDR2 YYEKEE (reference sequence). For the CDR3, the DNA is TGTGCCAGCAGCGGGGTGGGGAATGAGCAGTTCTTC. As protein: CASSGVGNEQFF.

The rearrangement links TRBV5-6 to TRBJ1-5; no definite D call. From germline, CDR1 is SGHDT and CDR2 YYEEEE. Trimming cost V 0 bases and J 6 bases, with 10 bases left between them. This CDR3 is built from 14 residues. This CDR3 reads CASSLGIAVQPQHF. CDR3 DNA sequence: TGTGCCAGCAGCTTGGGTATCGCAGTTCAGCCCCAGCATTTT.

The V and J genes are TRBV10-3 and TRBJ2-3, with 7 nucleotides matching TRBD2. The V gene end was trimmed by 3 bases and the J gene end by 3 bases; junction bases not matched to a gene: 6. Germline V gives CDR1 ENHRY, CDR2 SYGVKD. This CDR3 spans 15 amino acids. The CDR3: CAISDQGGGTDTQYF. CDR3 in DNA: TGTGCCATCAGTGACCAGGGCGGGGGAACAGATACGCAGTATTTT.

The chain has TRBV19 and TRBJ1-1, with 7 bases identical to TRBD1. Trimming at V came to 3 bases and at J to 2 bases, leaving 3 bases not matched to a gene. This CDR3 comprises 14 residues. Germline CDR1 reads LNHDA; CDR2 reads SQIVND (reference sequence). The CDR3 bases are TGTGCCAGTAGTATCCGACAGGGCAACACTGAAGCTTTCTTT. This codes for CASSIRQGNTEAFF.

This chain links TRBV10-3 with TRBJ1-2; 11 nucleotides align to TRBD1. CDR1 ENHRY and CDR2 SYGVKD come from the germline V gene. CDR3 size: 14 residues. With 8 bases clipped from V and 1 base from J, the junction kept 3 bases outside the gene matches. The CDR3 DNA reads TGTGCCATCGGGGACAGGGGGGGTAACTATGGCTACACCTTC. Translating it yields CAIGDRGGNYGYTF.

This chain links TRBV11-3 with TRBJ1-1; D call uncertain. The CDR3 covers 12 residues. The V gene's germline CDR1 is SGHNT and CDR2 YENEEA. Trimming pared 1 base from V and 6 bases from J, leaving 6 bases between. The CDR3 region has the DNA TGTGCCAGCAGCTTAGGGGCGGCTGAAGCTTTCTTT. Translated: CASSLGAAEAFF. Full variable domain (missing parts from reference TRBV11-3 and TRBJ1-1): EAGVVQSPRYKIIEKKQPVAFWCNPISGHNTLYWYLQNLGQGPELLIRYENEEAVDDSQLPKDRFSAERLKGVDSTLKIQPAELGDSAVYLCASSLGAAEAFFGQGTRLTVV.

The rearrangement links TRBV5-1 to TRBJ1-3; D might be TRBD1 (5 bases). CDR3 length: 16 amino acids. The V end lost 4 bases, the J end lost 0 bases, and 14 bases lay between the germline ends. Looked up from germline, CDR1 is SGHRS and CDR2 is YFSETQ. The CDR3 region has the DNA TGCGCCAGCAGCATTACCCCCGGGGGCTCTGGAAACACCATATATTTT. Translated, it gives CASSITPGGSGNTIYF.

This clone came up once. The chain couples TRBV2 to TRBJ1-2; D is possibly TRBD1 (5 bases). The CDR3 loop spans 12 amino acids. Germline-derived CDR1 and CDR2 are SNHLY and FYNNEI. Trimming pared 6 bases from V and 6 bases from J, leaving 11 bases between. For the CDR3, the DNA is TGTGCCAGCAGCCTTTCCAGGGATGGCTACACCTTC. Protein product: CASSLSRDGYTF.

The V call is TRBV4-1, the J call TRBJ2-7; tentative D call: TRBD1 (6 bases). The ends were cut back, 4 bases at V and 6 bases at J, with 13 bases in the middle. This CDR3 is 13 amino acids long. In germline, CDR1 is MGHRA, CDR2 YSYEKL. The CDR3 nucleotides are TGCGCCAGCAGCCTACAGATAGGGGGCGAGCAGTACTTC. This sequence encodes CASSLQIGGEQYF.

The J gene is TRBJ2-3, the V gene TRBV7-3; D gene unclear. The CDR3 sequence is 15 residues long. In germline, CDR1 is SGHTA, CDR2 FQGTGA. Trimming took off 3 bases at V and 0 bases at J, with 10 bases between the two ends. The CDR3 loop is CASSFGLKSTDTQYF. CDR3 bases: TGTGCCAGCAGCTTTGGGCTAAAAAGCACAGATACGCAGTATTTT.

This clone was found once. The chain has TRBV14 and TRBJ1-1; D is perhaps TRBD1 (6 bases). Germline V gene sequence: CDR1 SGHDN, CDR2 FVKESK. CDR3 length: 15 amino acids. V lost 4 bases, J lost 1 base, and 13 bases lay in between. CDR3 coding DNA: TGTGCCAGCAGCCCCCTCGGACAGTGGAACACTGAAGCTTTCTTT. Encoded protein: CASSPLGQWNTEAFF.

Turning to this clone: Mismatch with germline at one junction end may stem from a read error. The rearrangement uses TRBV7-2 and TRBJ1-6; D is unclear. The CDR3 runs 13 residues. Per the germline V gene, CDR1 is SGHTA and CDR2 is FQGNSA. DNA for the CDR3: TGTGCCAGCAGCCTAGTTGGTGGGCCTAAAGAGGACTTT. Translating gives CASSLVGGPKEDF.